Following are 18 T cell receptor beta chains from one sample sequenced in a study of shared clonotypes between healthy human individuals. The repertoire was sequenced with immunoSEQ multiplex PCR; TCRdb's copy has only in-frame clones and lacks some. This sample has millions of clones, with 80% to 95% found just once. The source material was naive CD4+ T cells from PBMCs. Subset: CD45RA+ positively selected. The receptor source for this set is a man younger than 30 in good health. Some clones in this sample may be carry-over from other donors' samples.

The CDR3 loop is CASSDRGNTEAFF. For the CDR3, the DNA is TGTGCCAGCAGTGACAGGGGGAACACTGAAGCTTTCTTT. The J gene is TRBJ1-1, the V gene TRBV6-6, with 8 bases identical to TRBD1. The junction had 0 bases not matched to a gene; V was cut back by 5 bases and J by 1 base. The germline V gene encodes CDR1 MNHNY and CDR2 SVGAGI (reference sequence). The length of the CDR3 is 13 residues.

The rearrangement joins TRBV4-3 to TRBJ1-1; 7 bases align to TRBD1. The length of the CDR3 is 14 residues. Germline assignment: CDR1 LGHNA and CDR2 YSLEER. The V gene end was trimmed by 0 bases and the J gene end by 5 bases; junction bases not matched to a gene: 3. The CDR3 DNA reads TGCGCCAGCAGCCAAGATCCCAGGGGGACTGAAGCTTTCTTT. This encodes CASSQDPRGTEAFF.

V usage is TRBV21-1 and J usage is TRBJ2-5; the tabulated D call, TRBD2, remains unverified against the DNA. TRBV21-1 is listed as a pseudogene. The CDR3 is 17 residues long. The CDR3 DNA follows: TGTGCCAGCAGCAAAGTAAAGCGGCGGGAGTACCAAGAGACCCAGTACTTC. It encodes CASSKVKRREYQETQYF.

J is TRBJ1-1 and V is TRBV30, with D unclear. The CDR3 has 12 residues. Trimming took off 5 bases at V and 2 bases at J, with 9 bases between the two ends. The germline gives CDR1 GTSNPN, CDR2 SVGIG (reference sequence). CDR3 DNA sequence: TGTGCCTGGGGCCTCGGAAACACTGAAGCTTTCTTT. Translation: CAWGLGNTEAFF.

V gene TRBV7-8 combines with J gene TRBJ2-7, with a possible D match to TRBD2 (5 bases). Germline CDR1 and CDR2: SGHVS and FQNEAQ. Trimming shortened V by 5 bases and J by 0 bases, and 17 bases separated the two germline ends. This CDR3 spans 16 amino acids. The CDR3, as DNA: TGTGCCAGCAGCCCCAAGAGCGGACTTAACTCCTACGAGCAGTACTTC. It codes for CASSPKSGLNSYEQYF. Full variable domain (rest looked up from reference TRBV7-8 and TRBJ2-7): GAGVSQSPRYKVAKRGQDVALRCDPISGHVSLFWYQQALGQGPEFLTYFQNEAQLDKSGLPSDRFFAERPEGSVSTLKIQRTQQEDSAVYLCASSPKSGLNSYEQYFGPGTRLTVT.

This clone is a singleton in its sample. The chain carries TRBV6-6 and TRBJ2-2, with D unclear. In germline, CDR1 is MNHNY, CDR2 SVGAGI (reference sequence). The germline V and J ends were trimmed by 5 bases and 8 bases, with 9 bases remaining between them. The CDR3 totals 12 residues. Here the CDR3 reads CASSPLWGELFF. CDR3 DNA: TGTGCCAGCAGTCCGCTGTGGGGGGAGCTGTTTTTT.

V usage is TRBV7-6 and J usage is TRBJ2-2, with 9 positions matching TRBD2. The CDR3 consists of 17 residues. Germline trimming cut 5 bases from V and 8 bases from J; bases unmatched to any gene: 15. The germline gives CDR1 SGHVS, CDR2 FNYEAQ. The CDR3 nucleotides read TGTGCCAGCAGCCAGGCGGTGCTAGCGGGGATGAGTGGGGAGCTGTTTTTT. Protein sequence: CASSQAVLAGMSGELFF.

This chain joins TRBV5-8 and TRBJ2-3; TRBD1 matches 7 bases. The CDR3 has 14 amino acids. J was trimmed by 2 bases and V by 4 bases; bases with no gene match: 4. CDR1 SGHTS and CDR2 YDEGEE come from the germline V gene. CDR3 amino acids: CASSGDSHTDTQYF. CDR3 sequence (DNA): TGTGCCAGCAGCGGGGACAGCCACACAGATACGCAGTATTTT.

This clone has a handful of counts. V and J are TRBV28 and TRBJ2-7; 11 bases line up with TRBD1. V lost 3 bases, J lost 3 bases, and 4 bases stayed unmatched. Germline values: CDR1 MDHEN, CDR2 SYDVKM. This CDR3 has 15 amino acids. The CDR3 DNA follows: TGTGCCAGCAGTTTTTCGGGACAGGGGGTCTACGAGCAGTACTTC. Its translation: CASSFSGQGVYEQYF.

The rearrangement uses TRBV30 and TRBJ1-3; TRBD1 aligns across 8 bases. V lost 0 bases, J lost 3 bases, and 13 bases stayed unmatched. The CDR3 has 18 amino acids. Germline V CDR1 and CDR2: GTSNPN, SVGIG (reference sequence). This chain's CDR3 is CAWSVRRTGQVFGNTIYF. The CDR3 nucleotides read TGTGCCTGGAGTGTACGAAGGACAGGGCAGGTTTTTGGAAACACCATATATTTT.

This chain connects TRBV28 to TRBJ1-1; no clear D gene. The CDR3 consists of 17 residues. The V end was cut by 2 bases, the J end by 3 bases, with 19 bases between. Germline assignment: CDR1 MDHEN and CDR2 SYDVKM. The CDR3 DNA reads TGTGCCAGCAGTTTAATCATGCAGCTCCGGCGGCACACTGAAGCTTTCTTT. Translation gives CASSLIMQLRRHTEAFF. Variable domain in full (rest from reference TRBV28 and TRBJ1-1): DVKVTQSSRYLVKRTGEKVFLECVQDMDHENMFWYRQDPGLGLRLIYFSYDVKMKEKGDIPEGYSVSREKKERFSLILESASTNQTSMYLCASSLIMQLRRHTEAFFGQGTRLTVV.

V and J are TRBV11-2 and TRBJ2-7; D not resolved. Germline loops: CDR1 SGHAT, CDR2 FQNNGV. CDR3 length: 15 residues. With 3 bases removed from V and 0 bases from J, the gap between germline ends came to 12 bases. For the CDR3, the DNA is TGTGCCAGCAGCTTGTACAATCCCGGCTCCTACGAGCAGTACTTC. This translates into CASSLYNPGSYEQYF.

The V gene is TRBV27, the J gene TRBJ2-7, with D perhaps TRBD2 (6 bases). The CDR3 runs 16 residues. The V end was cut by 6 bases, the J end by 3 bases, with 21 bases between. Germline-derived CDR1 and CDR2 are MNHEY and SMNVEV (reference sequence). CDR3 in DNA: TGTGCCAGCAGACCCGAGGGGCTAGCGAAAGGCTACGAGCAGTACTTC. As protein: CASRPEGLAKGYEQYF.

The chain employs TRBV9 and TRBJ2-2; 7 bases map to TRBD2. V was pared by 4 bases and J by 2 bases, with 8 bases of the junction left unmatched. Germline V gene sequence: CDR1 SGDLS, CDR2 YYNGEE. CDR3 size: 16 residues. Here the CDR3 reads CASSSRDYGNTGELFF. Written as DNA, the CDR3 is TGTGCCAGCAGCTCCCGGGACTACGGAAACACCGGGGAGCTGTTTTTT.

The chain recombines TRBV19 with TRBJ1-5; no clear D gene. Trimming stripped 4 bases from V and 1 base from J, with 11 bases between. In germline, CDR1 is LNHDA, CDR2 SQIVND (reference sequence). The CDR3 consists of 15 residues. The CDR3 nucleotides are TGTGCCAGTAGTACCTCGTCACTAAGCAATCAGCCCCAGCATTTT. This gives the protein CASSTSSLSNQPQHF.

This sequence joins TRBV13 and TRBJ2-3, with 11 bases lining up with TRBD2. Germline V gene data show CDR1 as PRHDT and CDR2 as FYEKMQ (reference sequence). J gave up 2 bases and V 5 bases, and 6 bases lay outside the gene matches. The length of the CDR3 is 16 residues. CDR3 residues: CASSPETSGITDTQYF. DNA of the CDR3: TGTGCCAGCAGCCCGGAGACTAGCGGGATCACAGATACGCAGTATTTT. Filled out from reference TRBV13 and TRBJ2-3, the complete variable domain reads AAGVIQSPRHLIKEKRETATLKCYPIPRHDTVYWYQQGPGQDPQFLISFYEKMQSDKGSIPDRFSAQQFSDYHSELNMSSLELGDSALYFCASSPETSGITDTQYFGPGTRLTVL.

The chain recombines TRBV5-1 with TRBJ2-2; D gene ambiguous. CDR3 size: 16 residues. Germline V gene sequence: CDR1 SGHRS, CDR2 YFSETQ. Trimming left V 7 bases short and J 5 bases short, with 21 bases between. CDR3 residues: CASESASTARTGELFF. DNA for the CDR3: TGCGCCAGCGAAAGTGCGTCTACAGCGAGAACCGGGGAGCTGTTTTTT.

The rearrangement joins TRBV6-5 to TRBJ2-1, with 8 bases that match TRBD2. V shed 6 bases, J shed 5 bases, and the junction held 3 bases outside the gene matches. CDR3 size: 13 residues. Germline V CDR1 and CDR2: MNHEY, SVGAGI. Written as DNA, the CDR3 is TGTGCCAGCAGACTAGCGGTGCACAATGAGCAGTTCTTC. This gives the protein CASRLAVHNEQFF.